This T cell receptor beta chain originates from a study of blood T cells in healthy people across ages (dated by TCRdb to the mid-2010s). Background for the entire study: In model experiments, template switching captured about one uniquely barcoded TCR beta cDNA molecule for every two T cells. To avoid experimental bias, donors of different ages were randomly spread across the sequencing lanes. Age-related changes in TCR beta repertoire diversity were measured in the study by deep sequencing normalized with unique cDNA molecular identifiers. For two donors (one aged 18 to 29 and one aged 80 or older), the study analyzed two additional independent replicas of 1 million unique cDNA reads from the same blood draw. The donors were split into four age groups: young (average 16 years), middle-aged (39), aged (more than 60) and long-lived (approximately 89). General conclusions and limits of the study: The long-lived group showed more naive CD4+ T cells, fewer expanded clones and increased TCR diversity than the aged group, suggesting age selection. Since profiling was done on bulk unsorted PBMCs, naive and antigen-experienced compartments could not be conclusively compared. Donor CMV infection status was unknown, potentially confounding age-related changes in expanded clonotypes. Estimates of total diversity based on one million sequenced T cells were considered lower bounds and underestimates. Observed TCR beta diversity per million T cells fell roughly linearly with age, and a significant reduction was already apparent by age approximately 41. The percentage of naive T cells measured by flow cytometry correlated strongly with observed TCR beta diversity.

The donors were roughly 40 Caucasian individuals from Russia, aged roughly 6 to 100 years, who were systemically healthy. Roughly 9.5 milliliters of peripheral blood were drawn from each donor into EDTA-treated Vacutainer tubes. PBMCs were isolated by Ficoll-Paque density-gradient centrifugation, with at least 7 million obtained per sample. Total RNA, at least 6 micrograms per sample, was extracted from PBMCs with Trizol reagent. For every donor, flow cytometry on a PBMC aliquot measured the percentage of naive CD45RAhigh/CD27high T cells. Libraries were built with 5' RACE. Sequencing instrument: Illumina HiSeq 2500. The second PCR ran for roughly 6 to 11 cycles and used a J-beta primer mix along with a sample-barcoded 5' primer. A unique molecular identifier was introduced onto each TCR beta cDNA molecule by a template-switch 5' adaptor carrying 12 random nucleotides. Each sample yielded at least 2.5 million CDR3-containing paired-end reads. All of the RNA was converted into first-strand cDNA using the Mint cDNA synthesis kit, with a TRBC-specific oligonucleotide serving as the primer. All cDNA was treated with uracil-DNA glycosylase and then went through a first 18-cycle PCR with the universal primers M1SS and BC2_uni_R. As for the authors' bioinformatics: For normalization, 1 million high-quality reads, each with a distinct molecular identifier, were randomly selected from each sample. Instead of being binned into consensus sequences, reads with shared molecular identifiers were discarded. CDR3 identification, clonotype clustering and error correction used MiTCR with a Q25 quality threshold and the strictest error-elimination algorithm. A nonparametric unseen species model with Euler transformation was used to estimate lower-bound total TCR beta diversity. Using fastp at Q25 and MiXCR, TCRdb reprocessed the public reads and kept productive beta chains. Rows matching on CDR3 protein sequence are summarized as one entry with the most common DNA and genes. The V and J calls here are based on TCRdb, not the publication. This sample is represented by about 780,000 distinct CDR3 sequences; around 45% of them were singletons. The leading ten clones occupy about a sixth of the sample.

Its CDR3 holds 14 amino acids, cysteine through phenylalanine. The DNA shown is the 42-base CDR3, in frame from base 1. V and J are truncated by 5 bases and 4 bases respectively, leaving an intervening sequence of 14 bases. In the germline V gene, CDR1 corresponds to SGHVS and CDR2 to FQNEAQ. This clonotype occurred a few times. Its antigen is not yet known. Base qualities are not at hand, and no much larger clone is one base apart. Sequenced: blood. The V gene is TRBV7-8 and the J gene is TRBJ2-5, with the D gene too uncertain to name. This TCR came from an elderly man in good health. The sequence in DNA is TGTGCCAGCAGCCCAAGCCGACTGACAGAGACCCAGTACTTC. Its product reads: CASSPSRLTETQYF. The variable domain in full, with residues beyond the CDR3 obtained from the reference TRBV7-8 and TRBJ2-5 genes, is GAGVSQSPRYKVAKRGQDVALRCDPISGHVSLFWYQQALGQGPEFLTYFQNEAQLDKSGLPSDRFFAERPEGSVSTLKIQRTQQEDSAVYLCASSPSRLTETQYFGPGTRLLVL.